What follows are 24 T cell receptor beta chains derived from one specimen sequenced in a study of read filtering for tumor transcriptome and immune sequencing. Molecular barcoded adaptors covering alpha/delta and beta/gamma chains were used on about 390 ng RNA. TCRdb ran MiXCR on the reads and lists one entry per CDR3 protein. The sample consists of roughly 93,000 distinct CDR3 sequences, 20% to 25% of them appearing once. Sequenced input: a population of CD138-negative cells sorted from bone marrow. All receptors come from a donor at least 40 years old with multiple myeloma.

By sample share, this clonotype is medium-sized. The J gene is TRBJ2-1, the V gene TRBV9; possibly TRBD2 for D (5 bases). Trimming pared 0 bases from V and 9 bases from J, leaving 16 bases between. This CDR3 is built from 15 residues. Germline V gene lookup returns CDR1 SGDLS and CDR2 YYNGEE. The CDR3 DNA reads as TGTGCCAGCAGCGTAGTGGTCAACCCGGCGGGTGAGCAGTTCTTC. This encodes CASSVVVNPAGEQFF. Filled out from reference TRBV9 and TRBJ2-1, the complete variable domain reads DSGVTQTPKHLITATGQRVTLRCSPRSGDLSVYWYQQSLDQGLQFLIQYYNGEERAKGNILERFSAQQFPDLHSELNLSSLELGDSALYFCASSVVVNPAGEQFFGPGTRLTVL.

In its sample, this clonotype was seen many times. The chain has TRBV19 and TRBJ1-1; tentatively, D is TRBD1 (5 bases). V lost 7 bases, J lost 7 bases, and 16 bases lay in between. CDR3 length: 13 amino acids. The germline V gene has CDR1 LNHDA and CDR2 SQIVND (reference sequence). CDR3 loop: CASKTQGEGEAFF. The CDR3 DNA sequence: TGTGCCAGTAAGACGCAGGGAGAGGGTGAAGCTTTCTTT.

Regarding this clonotype: Since the CDR3 does not end with the conserved phenylalanine or tryptophan, this likely comes from a read error. The V and J genes are TRBV4-1 and TRBJ2-6, with unresolved D. The length of the CDR3 is 14 residues. Germline CDR1 reads MGHRA; CDR2 reads YSYEKL. Trimming took off 3 bases at V and 2 bases at J, with 5 bases between the two ends. CDR3 loop: CASSQTAGANVLTL. As DNA, the CDR3 is TGCGCCAGCAGCCAGACGGCTGGGGCCAACGTCCTGACTCTC.

V is TRBV20-1 and J is TRBJ1-1, with D perhaps TRBD1 (5 bases). Germline V CDR1 and CDR2: DFQATT, SNEGSKA (reference sequence). V lost 6 bases and J lost 5, with 16 bases in between. The CDR3 consists of 13 residues. The CDR3 here is CSARGGTWTEAFF. Here the CDR3 DNA reads TGCAGTGCGCGTGGAGGGACGTGGACTGAAGCTTTCTTT.

The J gene is TRBJ2-3, the V gene TRBV5-1; D is uncertain. Germline V CDR1 and CDR2: SGHRS, YFSETQ. The ends were cut back, 0 bases at V and 2 bases at J, with 7 bases in the middle. This CDR3 has 14 residues. CDR3 in DNA: TGCGCCAGCAGCTTGGGGGCTTACACAGATACGCAGTATTTT. Amino acid sequence: CASSLGAYTDTQYF.

At least ten counts were recorded for this clonotype. This rearrangement joins TRBV18 to TRBJ2-7; D possibly corresponds to TRBD1 (6 bases). The CDR3 is 14 residues long. The germline V and J ends were trimmed by 3 bases and 1 base, with 10 bases remaining between them. Germline values: CDR1 KGHSH, CDR2 LQKENI. The CDR3 bases are TGTGCCAGCTCACCCTCAGGGGTTTCCTACGAGCAGTACTTC. This encodes CASSPSGVSYEQYF.

By sample fraction, this clonotype is medium-sized. This chain connects TRBV6-6 to TRBJ2-1; D is unresolved. Trimming removed 7 bases at V and 5 bases at J, with 6 bases between. Per the germline V gene, CDR1 is MNHNY and CDR2 is SVGAGI (reference sequence). The CDR3 consists of 11 residues. The CDR3 DNA sequence: TGTGCCAGCATCGGAAACAATGAGCAGTTCTTC. Translated, it gives CASIGNNEQFF.

This clonotype came up many times. CDR3 in DNA: TGTGCCAGCAGCGTAGCGGCGAACACCGGGGAGCTGTTTTTT. Residues: CASSVAANTGELFF. This chain uses TRBV9 with TRBJ2-2; D unclear. Germline CDR1 reads SGDLS; CDR2 reads YYNGEE. Trimming cost V 0 bases and J 0 bases, with 3 bases left between them. This CDR3 has 14 amino acids.

Ten or more counts support this clonotype. The genes are TRBV7-9 and TRBJ2-2; no definite D call. The germline gives CDR1 SEHNR, CDR2 FQNEAQ (reference sequence). V was clipped by 3 bases and J by 1 base, with 9 bases between them. CDR3 length: 15 residues. The CDR3 nucleotides read TGTGCCAGCAGCTTGCCACGGTGGAACACCGGGGAGCTGTTTTTT. Its translation is CASSLPRWNTGELFF.

To note about this clonotype: One end of the junction does not line up with germline, which may come from a read error. This chain connects TRBV28 to TRBJ1-1; tentative D call: TRBD1 (5 bases). The CDR3 spans 12 residues. Germline CDR1 and CDR2: MDHEN and SYDVKM. The CDR3 spells CASREQHAEAFF. DNA of the CDR3: TGTGCAAGCAGGGAACAGCACGCTGAAGCTTTCTTT.

Comments on this clonotype: The junction shows a germline mismatch at one end, possibly a read error. The gene calls are TRBV29-1 and TRBJ2-5; the D gene is possibly TRBD2 (5 bases). The length of the CDR3 is 12 residues. The V gene's germline CDR1 is SQVTM and CDR2 ANQGSEA. CDR3 residues: CSVGESQESQYF. CDR3 coding DNA: TGCAGCGTCGGGGAATCCCAAGAGTCCCAGTACTTC.

V is TRBV2 and J is TRBJ2-4, with 11 bases matching TRBD1. Trimming at V came to 6 bases and at J to 5 bases, leaving 3 bases not matched to a gene. This CDR3 is built from 14 residues. The germline gives CDR1 SNHLY, CDR2 FYNNEI. CDR3 bases: TGTGCCAGCAGACCGGGACAGGGGGAAAACATTCAGTACTTC. The encoded protein is CASRPGQGENIQYF.

This clonotype was counted many times. The rearrangement uses TRBV5-1 and TRBJ2-5, with 11 bases identical to TRBD1. Germline V gene data show CDR1 as SGHRS and CDR2 as YFSETQ. Losses at the gene ends were 4 bases for V and 0 bases for J; bases not matched to a gene: 5. CDR3 size: 16 residues. CDR3: CASSGGTGGYQETQYF. The DNA for the CDR3 is TGCGCCAGCAGCGGAGGGACAGGGGGATACCAAGAGACCCAGTACTTC.

Ten or more counts support this clonotype. This chain uses TRBV20-1 with TRBJ2-5; 12 bases match TRBD2. CDR1 is DFQATT, CDR2 SNEGSKA, per germline (reference sequence). V lost 6 bases to trimming and J lost 6 bases; unmatched junction nucleotides: 11. This CDR3 contains 15 residues. DNA for the CDR3: TGCAGTGCGACCCCGACTAGCGGGGGACAGCAGACCCAGTACTTC. Its translation: CSATPTSGGQQTQYF.

In this sample, this clonotype turned up many times. The chain recombines TRBV3-1 with TRBJ2-2; D call uncertain. Germline lookup yields CDR1 LGHDT and CDR2 YNNKEL (reference sequence). The CDR3 sequence is 14 residues long. The V and J ends lost 4 bases and 6 bases respectively, with 12 bases between them. Written as DNA, the CDR3 is TGTGCCAGCAGCCTTGACCGCGCCCCCGGGGAGCTGTTTTTT. It specifies CASSLDRAPGELFF.

This clonotype was seen at least ten times. The chain combines TRBV15 with TRBJ2-5; D ambiguous. The CDR3 spans 14 residues. CDR1 is LNHNV and CDR2 is YYDKDF in the germline V gene (reference sequence). V lost 0 bases and J lost 4, with 9 bases in between. CDR3 in DNA: TGTGCCACCAGCAGAGATATCACGGGAGAGACCCAGTACTTC. Translation: CATSRDITGETQYF.

As concerns this clonotype: A single base separates this from a much larger clone, so it may be a read error. The chain recombines TRBV14 with TRBJ2-3; D not certain. With the DNA end fitting TRBJ1-5 better, the J assignment may be wrong. Germline loops: CDR1 SGHDN, CDR2 FVKESK. The length of the CDR3 is 17 residues. CDR3 region: CASSRIGKGLGTDTQHF. CDR3 DNA sequence: TGTGCCAGCAGTCGGATCGGAAAAGGGTTAGGCACAGATACGCAGCATTTT.

A word on this clonotype: This may come from a read error, since a much larger clone is one base off. This chain uses TRBV14 with TRBJ1-2; D is ambiguous. CDR1 and CDR2 (germline): SGHDN, FVKESK. This CDR3 region has 14 residues. Here the CDR3 DNA reads TGTGCCGGCAGCCAAGAAGTGGGAACCTATGGCTACACCTTC. It encodes CAGSQEVGTYGYTF.

At least ten counts were recorded for this clonotype. The chain is built from TRBV2 and TRBJ2-5, with no clear D. CDR3 length: 13 residues. Germline V gives CDR1 SNHLY, CDR2 FYNNEI. Trimming shortened V by 7 bases and J by 7 bases, and 16 bases separated the two germline ends. As DNA, the CDR3 is TGTGCCAGCACCCCAGAACACTCTGGGACCCAGTACTTC. Translated: CASTPEHSGTQYF. Full variable domain (missing parts from reference TRBV2 and TRBJ2-5): EPEVTQTPSHQVTQMGQEVILRCVPISNHLYFYWYRQILGQKVEFLVSFYNNEISEKSEIFDDQFSVERPDGSNFTLKIRSTKLEDSAMYFCASTPEHSGTQYFGPGTRLLVL.

This clonotype was picked up many times. The chain uses TRBV7-9 and TRBJ1-1; no clear D gene. The CDR3 contains 12 residues. V lost 5 bases and J lost 4, with 8 bases in between. In germline, CDR1 is SEHNR, CDR2 FQNEAQ (reference sequence). CDR3 sequence: CASSVRGTEAFF. CDR3 DNA: TGTGCCAGCAGCGTACGTGGCACTGAAGCTTTCTTT. Using reference TRBV7-9 and TRBJ1-1 for the parts outside the CDR3, the full variable domain is DTGVSQNPRHKITKRGQNVTFRCDPISEHNRLYWYRQTLGQGPEFLTYFQNEAQLEKSRLLSDRFSAERPKGSFSTLEIQRTEQGDSAMYLCASSVRGTEAFFGQGTRLTVV.

In its sample, this clonotype was seen many times. The chain employs TRBV7-8 and TRBJ2-1; 11 bases match TRBD2. In germline, CDR1 is SGHVS, CDR2 FQNEAQ. This CDR3 is 16 amino acids long. V lost 4 bases, J lost 6 bases, and 8 bases stayed unmatched. The CDR3 nucleotides read TGTGCCAGCAGCTCCCCCGGGACTAGCGGCTTCAATGAGCAGTTCTTC. Protein product: CASSSPGTSGFNEQFF.

The chain uses TRBV7-3 and TRBJ1-5; TRBD1 might be the D (5 bases). Germline V gene data show CDR1 as SGHTA and CDR2 as FQGTGA. V lost 5 bases and J lost 9, with 14 bases in between. The CDR3 consists of 13 residues. The DNA of the CDR3 is TGTGCCAGCAGCCCCTTGAGGGGTCCGCCCCAGCATTTT. Encoded protein: CASSPLRGPPQHF.

As for this clonotype: A much larger clone lies one base from this, so it may be a read error. The chain employs TRBV28 and TRBJ2-5, with TRBD1 matching over 8 bases. CDR3 length: 14 amino acids. With V trimmed by 6 bases and J by 1 base, 4 bases remained unmatched. Germline assignment: CDR1 MDHEN and CDR2 SYDVKM. The CDR3 bases are TGTGCCAGCAGCTTGGGACAGGCCCAAGAGACCCAGTACTTC. This gives the protein CASSLGQAQETQYF.

This clonotype appeared many times. The genes are TRBV6-2 or TRBV6-3 and TRBJ2-7, with D perhaps matching TRBD1 (6 bases). This CDR3 has 18 residues. Germline loops: CDR1 MNHEY, CDR2 SVGEGT. V was pared by 3 bases and J by 0 bases, with 21 bases between. This CDR3 reads CASSYSLAVGASSYEQYF. The CDR3 DNA reads TGTGCCAGCAGTTATTCCTTAGCTGTGGGGGCGAGCTCCTACGAGCAGTACTTC.